The 7 T cell receptor beta chains listed next were all sequenced from one sample in a study of regulatory T cells in long-lasting Graves disease. Arm-PCR of CDR3 regions and iRepertoire HTBI primers were the basis on which TCR beta libraries were built. TCRdb recomputed calls from the multiplex PCR reads with MiXCR, one row per CDR3 protein. Among around 500,000 distinct CDR3 sequences listed, around an eighth were seen once. Sample time point: newly diagnosed GD, antithyroid drugs for less than 3 months. PBMC-extracted RNA yielded the TCR library. The same sample was also studied in work on T cells in Graves' hyperthyroidism and ophthalmopathy.

Sequencing was performed on peripheral blood mononuclear cells (PBMCs), taken at new diagnosis, from a patient treated with antithyroid drugs. These receptors all stem from a man aged 30-40 years with Graves disease.

Ten or more counts support this clonotype. The chain is built from TRBV11-3 and TRBJ1-1; D is unclear. The CDR3 extends over 14 amino acids. Germline V gene sequence: CDR1 SGHNT, CDR2 YENEEA. V lost 1 base and J 1 base, leaving 7 bases between the germline ends. CDR3 nucleotides: TGTGCCAGCAGCTTAGGTCGGGCGAACACTGAAGCTTTCTTT. It codes for CASSLGRANTEAFF.

For this clonotype: This likely comes from a read error, as the CDR3 has no conserved phenylalanine or tryptophan at its end. The chain employs TRBV12-3 or TRBV12-4 and TRBJ2-7; TRBD2 agrees at 11 bases. J was trimmed by 2 bases and V by 5 bases; bases with no gene match: 5. The CDR3 consists of 15 residues. The CDR3 DNA is TGTGCCAGCAGTCTGCGACTAGCGGGACCCTACGAGCAGTACCTC. Its protein product is CASSLRLAGPYEQYL.

This clonotype occurred a few times. The rearrangement uses TRBV5-1 and TRBJ2-7; 10 nucleotides align to TRBD2. CDR3 length: 13 amino acids. Germline CDR1 reads SGHRS; CDR2 reads YFSETQ. J lost 3 bases, V lost 6 bases, and 3 bases had no gene match. CDR3 protein: CASKIAGGYEQYF. The CDR3 nucleotides are TGCGCCAGCAAAATAGCGGGAGGCTACGAGCAGTACTTC.

There are many counts of this clonotype. The J gene is TRBJ2-7, the V gene TRBV28; 12 nucleotides match TRBD2. V trimming: 4 bases; J trimming: 4 bases; junction bases outside the gene matches: 5. The CDR3 totals 15 residues. CDR1 is MDHEN and CDR2 is SYDVKM in the germline V gene. The CDR3 nucleotides are TGTGCCAGCAGTTCCCTAGCGGGAGGGTTGTACGAGCAGTACTTC. Translated: CASSSLAGGLYEQYF.

The J gene is TRBJ2-7, the V gene TRBV5-1; 8 nucleotides line up with TRBD2. The J segment lost 2 bases and the V segment lost 7 bases, leaving 11 bases of the junction unmatched. In germline, CDR1 is SGHRS, CDR2 YFSETQ. The CDR3 contains 15 residues. This CDR3 is CASPRGGTQTYEQYF. The CDR3 nucleotides read TGCGCCAGCCCCCGCGGGGGGACACAGACCTACGAGCAGTACTTC.

There are many counts of this clonotype. CDR3 nucleotide sequence: TGTGCCAGCAGTGCACAGAATAGCAATCAGCCCCAGCATTTT. It translates to CASSAQNSNQPQHF. The chain couples TRBV2 to TRBJ1-5; unclear D gene. Trimming removed 4 bases at V and 0 bases at J, with 7 bases between. CDR3 length equals 14 residues. The V gene's germline CDR1 is SNHLY and CDR2 FYNNEI.

This clonotype was observed at least ten times. This chain joins TRBV9 and TRBJ2-3; 7 positions match TRBD2. CDR3 size: 16 residues. The germline V gene has CDR1 SGDLS and CDR2 YYNGEE. With V trimmed by 0 bases and J by 0 bases, 4 bases remained unmatched. As DNA, the CDR3 is TGTGCCAGCAGCGTAGAGCCTAGCGGTAGCACAGATACGCAGTATTTT. Protein: CASSVEPSGSTDTQYF.